What follows are 10 T cell receptor beta chains derived from one specimen sequenced in a study of cytomegalovirus exposure and HLA in healthy donors. Amplification used 60 Vbeta primers and 13 Jbeta primers. Some clones are missing from TCRdb's copy, which holds only in-frame ones; the method was immunoSEQ multiplex PCR. The table shows 150,000 to 200,000 clones, with roughly 77% occurring only once. Sequenced: PBMCs. The receptors derive from a man aged 18 to 30 in good health and CMV-seropositive.

The CDR3 region is CASSDMYTEAFF. The CDR3 DNA is TGTGCCAGCAGTGATATGTACACTGAAGCTTTCTTT. The chain employs TRBV2 and TRBJ1-1; unclear D gene. CDR3 length: 12 residues. V lost 3 bases to trimming and J lost 3 bases, with 5 bases between them. Germline lookup yields CDR1 SNHLY and CDR2 FYNNEI.

The J gene is TRBJ2-5, the V gene TRBV6-1; D is possibly TRBD2 (7 bases). Between the trimmed V and J ends, which lost 7 bases and 4 bases, there was a span of 16 bases. Germline V lookup: CDR1 MNHNS, CDR2 SASEGT. CDR3 length: 14 amino acids. The CDR3 loop is CASNAAGAGETQYF. CDR3 bases: TGTGCCAGCAACGCGGCGGGGGCGGGAGAGACCCAGTACTTC.

The rearrangement uses TRBV5-6 and TRBJ1-5; TRBD1 agrees at 8 bases. This CDR3 contains 17 residues. Germline values: CDR1 SGHDT, CDR2 YYEEEE. J was trimmed by 4 bases and V by 0 bases; bases with no gene match: 9. CDR3 DNA sequence: TGTGCCAGCAGCTTGGGCGGTTTCAGGGGGCTAAATCAGCCCCAGCATTTT. Translation gives CASSLGGFRGLNQPQHF.

This chain joins TRBV7-8 and TRBJ1-3; 7 bases fit TRBD1. The CDR3 is 15 amino acids. Trimming removed 9 bases from V and 0 bases from J; junction bases left unmatched: 8. Looked up from germline, CDR1 is SGHVS and CDR2 is FQNEAQ. The DNA for the CDR3 is TGTGCCAGTCAGGGGGAAAGAAACTCTGGAAACACCATATATTTT. Translation: CASQGERNSGNTIYF.

V is TRBV6-6 and J is TRBJ2-7; TRBD1 is a possible D gene (5 bases). CDR1 is MNHNY and CDR2 is SVGAGI in the germline V gene (reference sequence). Trimming shortened V by 7 bases and J by 0 bases, and 16 bases separated the two germline ends. The CDR3 has 15 residues. The CDR3 DNA sequence: TGTGCCAGCAACCCCGGATTTCAGGGCTCCTACGAGCAGTACGTC. This encodes CASNPGFQGSYEQYV.

The chain couples TRBV7-9 to TRBJ1-1; D gene unclear. The CDR3 is made up of 14 amino acids. The V and J ends lost 1 base and 7 bases respectively, with 13 bases between them. Looked up from germline, CDR1 is SEHNR and CDR2 is FQNEAQ (reference sequence). The chain's CDR3 is CASSLVGREGEAFF. Written as DNA, the CDR3 is TGTGCCAGCAGCTTAGTCGGACGGGAGGGTGAAGCTTTCTTT. The full variable domain, rest sourced from reference TRBV7-9 and TRBJ1-1, is DTGVSQNPRHKITKRGQNVTFRCDPISEHNRLYWYRQTLGQGPEFLTYFQNEAQLEKSRLLSDRFSAERPKGSFSTLEIQRTEQGDSAMYLCASSLVGREGEAFFGQGTRLTVV.

J is TRBJ1-1 and V is TRBV18; maybe TRBD1 (5 bases). Germline V CDR1 and CDR2: KGHSH, LQKENI. The CDR3 has 13 amino acids. V gave up 3 bases and J gave up 7 bases, with 12 bases separating them. CDR3 loop: CASSPPGVNEAFF. CDR3 bases: TGTGCCAGCTCACCGCCGGGGGTCAATGAAGCTTTCTTT.

This chain connects TRBV6-1 to TRBJ2-1; D remains unclear. V lost 6 bases, J lost 0 bases, and 9 bases lay in between. This CDR3 has 14 residues. CDR1 is MNHNS and CDR2 is SASEGT in the germline V gene. The CDR3 region is CASSLSGSYNEQFF. CDR3 coding DNA: TGTGCCAGCAGCCTCAGTGGCTCCTACAATGAGCAGTTCTTC.

Turning to this clone: A read error may produce the germline difference seen at one junction end. The V gene is TRBV9, the J gene TRBJ2-2; 9 bases align to TRBD1. This CDR3 has 16 residues. Germline V gene data show CDR1 as SGDLS and CDR2 as YYNGEE. Written as DNA, the CDR3 is TGTGCCAGCAGCGTCTCAGGACAGGGGAACCCCGGGGAGCTGTTTTTT. This translates into CASSVSGQGNPGELFF. Filled out from reference TRBV9 and TRBJ2-2, the complete variable domain reads DSGVTQTPKHLITATGQRVTLRCSPRSGDLSVYWYQQSLDQGLQFLIQYYNGEERAKGNILERFSAQQFPDLHSELNLSSLELGDSALYFCASSVSGQGNPGELFFGEGSRLTVL.

Only a few counts were recorded for this clone. J is TRBJ2-2 and V is TRBV7-3; TRBD2 agrees at 7 bases. The V gene end was trimmed by 5 bases and the J gene end by 1 base; junction bases not matched to a gene: 4. The CDR3 runs to 15 residues. The germline gives CDR1 SGHTA, CDR2 FQGTGA. The CDR3 spells CASSPSGMNTGELFF. The CDR3 nucleotides are TGTGCCAGCAGCCCAAGCGGGATGAACACCGGGGAGCTGTTTTTT.